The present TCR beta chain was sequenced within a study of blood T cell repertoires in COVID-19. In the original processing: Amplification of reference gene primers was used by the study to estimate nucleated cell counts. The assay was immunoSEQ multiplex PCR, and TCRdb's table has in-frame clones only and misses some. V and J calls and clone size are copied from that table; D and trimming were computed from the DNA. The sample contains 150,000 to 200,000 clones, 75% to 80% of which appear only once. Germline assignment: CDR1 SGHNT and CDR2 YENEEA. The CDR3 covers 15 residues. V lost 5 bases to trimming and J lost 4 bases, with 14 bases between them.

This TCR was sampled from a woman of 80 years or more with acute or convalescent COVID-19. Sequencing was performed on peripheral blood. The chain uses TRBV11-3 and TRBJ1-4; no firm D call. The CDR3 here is CASSDLSALNEKLFF. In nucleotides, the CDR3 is TGTGCCAGCAGCGACTTGAGCGCACTTAATGAAAAACTGTTTTTT.